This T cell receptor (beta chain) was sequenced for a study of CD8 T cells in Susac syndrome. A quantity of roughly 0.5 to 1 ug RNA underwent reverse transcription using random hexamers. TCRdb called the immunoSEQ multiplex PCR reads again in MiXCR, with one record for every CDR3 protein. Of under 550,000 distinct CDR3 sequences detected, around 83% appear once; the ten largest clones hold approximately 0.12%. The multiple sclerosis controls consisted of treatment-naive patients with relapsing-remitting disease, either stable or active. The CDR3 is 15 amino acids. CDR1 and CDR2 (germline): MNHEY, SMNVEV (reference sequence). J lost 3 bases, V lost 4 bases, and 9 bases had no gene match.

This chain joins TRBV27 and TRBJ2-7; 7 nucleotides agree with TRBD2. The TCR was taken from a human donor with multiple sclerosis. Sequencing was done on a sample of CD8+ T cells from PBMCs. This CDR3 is CASSSHSGTHYEQYF. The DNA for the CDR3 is TGTGCCAGCAGTTCCCACAGCGGGACGCACTACGAGCAGTACTTC.